This T cell receptor beta chain appears in the sequencing data of a study of beta chain features in type 1 diabetes. Background on the study: Sorted cells from all samples, numbering some 99,000,000, were examined.

Germline V lookup: CDR1 KGHSH, CDR2 LQKENI. J lost 7 bases, V lost 6 bases, and 9 bases had no gene match. CDR3 length: 14 residues. General study points: Here, the possible influence of HLA type (on TCRB rearrangement) remained unresolved. Within each of all four CD4+ subsets, Type 1 diabetes patients had TCRB CDR3s that were moderately but significantly shorter.

Isolated RNA was reverse transcribed in full, so expressed TCRB transcripts were sequenced. Data came from immunoSEQ multiplex PCR; TCRdb stores just in-frame clones and leaves some out. The table shows 250,000 to 300,000 clones, with approximately 8% occurring only once. Of note for this clone: Its antigen remains unknown.

The chain has TRBV18 and TRBJ2-7, with 10 bases aligning to TRBD1. Material for sequencing was central memory CD4+ T cells from blood. The TCR sequence derives from a woman aged 18-29 years in good health. The CDR3 DNA reads as TGTGCCAGCTCCCCAGGGACAGGGGACTGGGAGCAGTACTTC. Residues: CASSPGTGDWEQYF.